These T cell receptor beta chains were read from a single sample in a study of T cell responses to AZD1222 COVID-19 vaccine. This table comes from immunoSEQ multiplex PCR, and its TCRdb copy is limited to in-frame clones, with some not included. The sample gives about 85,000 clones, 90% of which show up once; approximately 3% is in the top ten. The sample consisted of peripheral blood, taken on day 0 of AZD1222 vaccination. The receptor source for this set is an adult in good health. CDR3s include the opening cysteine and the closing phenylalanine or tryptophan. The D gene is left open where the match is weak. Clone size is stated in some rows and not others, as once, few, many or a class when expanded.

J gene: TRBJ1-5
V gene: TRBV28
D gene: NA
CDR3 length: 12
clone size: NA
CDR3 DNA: TGTGCCAGCAATACTTACAATCAGCCCCAGCATTTT
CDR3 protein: CASNTYNQPQHF

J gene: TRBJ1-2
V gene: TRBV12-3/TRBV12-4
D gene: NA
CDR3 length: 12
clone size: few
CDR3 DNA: TGTGCCAGTCGGGGCGGGGGCTATGGCTACACCTTC
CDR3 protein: CASRGGGYGYTF

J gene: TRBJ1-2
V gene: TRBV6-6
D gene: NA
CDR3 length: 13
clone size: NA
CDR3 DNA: TGTGCCAGCAGTCACGGTGTGGGGTATGGCTACACCTTC
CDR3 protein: CASSHGVGYGYTF

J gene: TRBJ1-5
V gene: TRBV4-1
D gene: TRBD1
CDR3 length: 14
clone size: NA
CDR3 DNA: TGCGCCAGCAGCCCGACAGGGGGGAATCAGCCCCAGCATTTT
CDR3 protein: CASSPTGGNQPQHF

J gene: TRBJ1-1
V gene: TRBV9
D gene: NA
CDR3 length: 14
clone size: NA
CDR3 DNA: TGTGCCAGCAGACCCGACGCGAGTAGCACTGAAGCTTTCTTT
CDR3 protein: CASRPDASSTEAFF

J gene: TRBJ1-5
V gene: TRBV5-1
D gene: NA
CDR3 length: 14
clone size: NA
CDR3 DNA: TGCGCCAGCAGCTCGGACGGAGCCAGGCAGCCCCAGCATTTT
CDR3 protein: CASSSDGARQPQHF

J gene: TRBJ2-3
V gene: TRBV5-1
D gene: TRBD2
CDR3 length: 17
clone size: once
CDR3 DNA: TGCGCCAGCAGCTTGAGTTCTAGCGGGGGTAACACAGATACGCAGTATTTT
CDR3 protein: CASSLSSSGGNTDTQYF

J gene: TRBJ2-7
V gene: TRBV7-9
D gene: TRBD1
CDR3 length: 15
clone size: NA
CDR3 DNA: TGTGCCAGCAGCCTCGAACGACAGGGTTTAGGCGAGCAGTACTTC
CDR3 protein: CASSLERQGLGEQYF

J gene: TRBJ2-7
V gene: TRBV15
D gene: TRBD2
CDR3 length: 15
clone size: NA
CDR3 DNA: TGTGCCACCAGCAGTCTGGCGGGGGTCTCCTACGAGCAGTACTTC
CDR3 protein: CATSSLAGVSYEQYF

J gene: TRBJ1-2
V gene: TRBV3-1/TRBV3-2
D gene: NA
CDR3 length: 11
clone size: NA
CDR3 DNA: TGTGCCAGCAGGGCACGGTGGGGCTACACCTTC
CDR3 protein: CASRARWGYTF

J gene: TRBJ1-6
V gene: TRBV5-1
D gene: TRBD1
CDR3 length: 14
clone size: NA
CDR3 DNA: TGCGCCAGCAGCGACGGGACAGGGGATTCACCCCTCCACTTT
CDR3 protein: CASSDGTGDSPLHF

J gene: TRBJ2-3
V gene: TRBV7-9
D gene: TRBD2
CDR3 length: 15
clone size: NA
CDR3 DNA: TGTGCCAGCAGCTTAGTCGGGGGGTTCACAGATACGCAGTATTTT
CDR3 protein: CASSLVGGFTDTQYF

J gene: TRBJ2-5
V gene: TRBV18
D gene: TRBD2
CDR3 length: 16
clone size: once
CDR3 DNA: TGTGCCAGCTCACCTCTTGCGGCTAGCGGCCAAGAGACCCAGTACTTC
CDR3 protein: CASSPLAASGQETQYF

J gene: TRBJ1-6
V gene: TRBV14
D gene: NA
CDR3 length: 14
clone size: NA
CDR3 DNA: TGTGCCAGCAGCCAAGGACAGTATAATTCACCCCTCCACTTT
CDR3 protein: CASSQGQYNSPLHF

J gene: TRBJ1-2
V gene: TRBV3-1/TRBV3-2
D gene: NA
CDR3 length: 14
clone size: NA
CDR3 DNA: TGTGCCAGCAGCTTTCCGGACAGACACTATGGCTACACCTTC
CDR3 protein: CASSFPDRHYGYTF

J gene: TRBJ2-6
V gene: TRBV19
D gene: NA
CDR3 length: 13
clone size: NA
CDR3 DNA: TGTGCCATTCAGGGTCCCGGGGCCAACGTCCTGACTTTC
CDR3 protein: CAIQGPGANVLTF

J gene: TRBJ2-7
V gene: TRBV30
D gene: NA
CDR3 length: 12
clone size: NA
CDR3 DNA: TGTGCCTGGAGTGTAGGGATTTACGAGCAGTACTTC
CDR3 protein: CAWSVGIYEQYF

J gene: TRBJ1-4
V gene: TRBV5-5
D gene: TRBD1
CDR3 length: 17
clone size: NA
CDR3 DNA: TGTGCCAGCAGCTTGAGAGGCGGGGGGACAGTTAATGAAAAACTGTTTTTT
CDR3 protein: CASSLRGGGTVNEKLFF

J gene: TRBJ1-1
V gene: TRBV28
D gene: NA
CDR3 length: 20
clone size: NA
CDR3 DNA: TGTGCCAGCAGTTTAGTTGGGGGTTTCGGGCTGGGTCTGATGAACACTGAAGCTTTCTTT
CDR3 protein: CASSLVGGFGLGLMNTEAFF

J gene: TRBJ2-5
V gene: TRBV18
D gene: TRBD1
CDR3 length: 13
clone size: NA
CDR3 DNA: TGTGCCAGCTCACCGGGACAGCAAGAGACCCAGTACTTC
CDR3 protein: CASSPGQQETQYF

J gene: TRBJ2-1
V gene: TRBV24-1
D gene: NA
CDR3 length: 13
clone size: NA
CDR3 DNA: TGTGCCACCAGTGTCCCCCCAGGGGATGAGCAGTTCTTC
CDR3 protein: CATSVPPGDEQFF

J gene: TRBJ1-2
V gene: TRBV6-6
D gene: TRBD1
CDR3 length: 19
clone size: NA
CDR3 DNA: TGTGCCAGCAGCTTGGGACTTGGGACAGGGAGGATGGGGGACTATGGCTACACCTTC
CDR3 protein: CASSLGLGTGRMGDYGYTF

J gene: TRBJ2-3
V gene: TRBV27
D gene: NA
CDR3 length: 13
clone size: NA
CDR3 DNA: TGTGCCAGCATTGGAATGGCCCCAGATACGCAGTATTTT
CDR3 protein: CASIGMAPDTQYF

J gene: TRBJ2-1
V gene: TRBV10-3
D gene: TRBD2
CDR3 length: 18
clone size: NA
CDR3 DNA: TGTGCCATCAGTGGTAGGCTAGCGGGAGTTGGTTCCTACAATGAGCAGTTCTTC
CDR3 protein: CAISGRLAGVGSYNEQFF

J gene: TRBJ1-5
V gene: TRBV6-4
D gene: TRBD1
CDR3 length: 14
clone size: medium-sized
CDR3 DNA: TGTGCCAGCAGTGAAGCAGGGGGTAATCAGCCCCAGCATTTT
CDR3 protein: CASSEAGGNQPQHF

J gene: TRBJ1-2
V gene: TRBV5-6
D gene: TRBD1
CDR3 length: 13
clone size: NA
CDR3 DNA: TGTGCCAGCGGGACAGCAGATAACTATGGCTACACCTTC
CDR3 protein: CASGTADNYGYTF

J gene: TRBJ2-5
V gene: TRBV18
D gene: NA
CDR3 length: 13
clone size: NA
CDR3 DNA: TGTGCCAGCTCCGGGTCCTACCAAGAGACCCAGTACTTC
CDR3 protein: CASSGSYQETQYF

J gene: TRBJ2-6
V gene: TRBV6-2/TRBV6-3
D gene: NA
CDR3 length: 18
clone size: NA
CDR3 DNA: TGTGCCAGCAGTTACTCCCAAGGACAGCTCTCTGGGGCCAACGTCCTGACTTTC
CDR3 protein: CASSYSQGQLSGANVLTF

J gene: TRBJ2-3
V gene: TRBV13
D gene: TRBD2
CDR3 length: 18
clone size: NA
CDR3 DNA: TGTGCCAGCAGCCCCTTCGGGGGGAGCATCCGAGGCACAGATACGCAGTATTTT
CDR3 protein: CASSPFGGSIRGTDTQYF

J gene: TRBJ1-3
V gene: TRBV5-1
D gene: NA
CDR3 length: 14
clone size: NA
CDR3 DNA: TGCGCCAGCAGCTTGGAAGGGCCTGGAAACACCATATATTTT
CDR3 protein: CASSLEGPGNTIYF

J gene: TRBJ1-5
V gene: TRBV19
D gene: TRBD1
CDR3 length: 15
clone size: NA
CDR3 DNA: TGTGCCAGTAGTGAACCGGGACAGGGGATCCAGCCCCAGCATTTT
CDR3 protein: CASSEPGQGIQPQHF

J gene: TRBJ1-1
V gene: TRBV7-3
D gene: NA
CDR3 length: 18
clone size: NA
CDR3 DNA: TGTGCCAGCAGATCAACCCGGGTAACGGGCGGATGTTCGCCGGAAGCTTTCTTT
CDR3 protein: CASRSTRVTGGCSPEAFF

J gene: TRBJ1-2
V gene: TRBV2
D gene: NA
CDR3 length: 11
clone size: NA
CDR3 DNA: TGTGCCAGCAGTGCCCCCCGCGGCTACACCTTC
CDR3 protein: CASSAPRGYTF

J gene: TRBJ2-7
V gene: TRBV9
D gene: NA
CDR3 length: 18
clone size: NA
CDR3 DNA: TGTGCCAGCAGCTCCGGGATCTACCAGACAGGGACTATCTACGAGCAGTACTTC
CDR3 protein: CASSSGIYQTGTIYEQYF

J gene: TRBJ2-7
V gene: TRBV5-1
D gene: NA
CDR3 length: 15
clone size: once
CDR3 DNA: TGCGCCAGCAGCTTGTCCCTTAGCCAGGGCTACGAGCAGTACTTC
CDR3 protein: CASSLSLSQGYEQYF

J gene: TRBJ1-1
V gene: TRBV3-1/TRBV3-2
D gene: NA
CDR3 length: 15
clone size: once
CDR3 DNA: TGTGCCAGCAGCCAAGTAGCGCTATCGAACACTGAAGCTTTCTTT
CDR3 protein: CASSQVALSNTEAFF

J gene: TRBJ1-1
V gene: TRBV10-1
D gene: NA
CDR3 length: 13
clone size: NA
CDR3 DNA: TGCGCCAGCAGTGATTCGGGGGACACTGAAGCTTTCTTT
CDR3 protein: CASSDSGDTEAFF

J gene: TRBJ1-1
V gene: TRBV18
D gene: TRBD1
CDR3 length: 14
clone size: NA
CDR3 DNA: TGTGCCAGCTCACCTGGACAGGCGAACACTGAAGCTTTCTTT
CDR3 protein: CASSPGQANTEAFF

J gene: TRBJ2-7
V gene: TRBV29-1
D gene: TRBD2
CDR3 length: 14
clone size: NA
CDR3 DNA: TGCAGCGTTGGGATAGCGGGAGCCGGTTACGAGCAGTACTTC
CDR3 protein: CSVGIAGAGYEQYF

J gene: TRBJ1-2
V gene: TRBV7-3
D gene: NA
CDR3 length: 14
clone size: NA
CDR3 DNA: TGTGCCAGCAGCATATCAGGCGGGGCGGCTGGCTACACCTTC
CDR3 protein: CASSISGGAAGYTF

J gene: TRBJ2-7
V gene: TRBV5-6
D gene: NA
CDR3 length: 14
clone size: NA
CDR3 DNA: TGTGCCAGCAGCTTGAAAGGTCCATACTACGAGCAGTACTTC
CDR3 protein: CASSLKGPYYEQYF

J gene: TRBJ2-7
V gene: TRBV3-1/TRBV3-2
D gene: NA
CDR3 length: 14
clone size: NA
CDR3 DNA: TGTGCCAGCAGCCCCGATGGAAGCTCCTACGAGCAGTACTTC
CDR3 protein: CASSPDGSSYEQYF

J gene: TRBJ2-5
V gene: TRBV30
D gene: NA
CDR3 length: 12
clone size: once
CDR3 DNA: TGTGCCTGGAGTGTGGGAATAAAGACCCAGTACTTC
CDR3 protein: CAWSVGIKTQYF

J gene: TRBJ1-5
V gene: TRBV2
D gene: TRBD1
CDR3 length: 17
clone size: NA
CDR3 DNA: TGTGCCAGCAGTGAATTTCGTTCAGGGGGCCACAATCAGCCCCAGCATTTT
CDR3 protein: CASSEFRSGGHNQPQHF

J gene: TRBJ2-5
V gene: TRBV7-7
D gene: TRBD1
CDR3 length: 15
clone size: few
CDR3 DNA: TGTGCTAGCAGCTTAGCGCCGACAGGGGGTGAGACCCAGTACTTC
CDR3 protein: CASSLAPTGGETQYF

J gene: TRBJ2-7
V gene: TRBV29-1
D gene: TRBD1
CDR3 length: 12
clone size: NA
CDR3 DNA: TGCAGCGTGAGGGGACAGCAGTACGAGCAGTACTTC
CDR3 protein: CSVRGQQYEQYF

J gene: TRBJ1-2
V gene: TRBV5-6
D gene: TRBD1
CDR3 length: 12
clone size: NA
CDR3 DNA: TGTGCCAGCAGCTGGGACAGCTATGGCTACACCTTC
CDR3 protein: CASSWDSYGYTF

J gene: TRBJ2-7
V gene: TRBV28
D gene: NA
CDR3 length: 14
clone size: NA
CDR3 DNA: TGTGCCAGCAGCGACAAGGGCTCATCCTACGAGCAGTACTTC
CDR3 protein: CASSDKGSSYEQYF

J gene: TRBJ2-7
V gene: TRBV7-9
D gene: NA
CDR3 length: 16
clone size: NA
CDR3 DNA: TGTGCCAGCAGCGCACCTCGACGGGACAATCACTACGAGCAGTACTTC
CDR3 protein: CASSAPRRDNHYEQYF

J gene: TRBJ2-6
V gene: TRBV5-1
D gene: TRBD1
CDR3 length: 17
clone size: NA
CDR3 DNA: TGCGCCAGCAGCTTGGTCGGGACAGGGGACTGGGCCAACGTCCTGACTTTC
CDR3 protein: CASSLVGTGDWANVLTF

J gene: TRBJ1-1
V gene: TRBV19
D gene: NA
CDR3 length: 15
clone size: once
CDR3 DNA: TGTGCCAGTAGTGAATTGGGACACGGGATCACTGAAGCTTTCTTT
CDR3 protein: CASSELGHGITEAFF

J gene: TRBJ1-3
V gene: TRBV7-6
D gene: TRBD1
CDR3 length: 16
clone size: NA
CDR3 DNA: TGTGCCAGCAGCCCCGCGACAGGGCGATCTGGAAACACCATATATTTT
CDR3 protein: CASSPATGRSGNTIYF

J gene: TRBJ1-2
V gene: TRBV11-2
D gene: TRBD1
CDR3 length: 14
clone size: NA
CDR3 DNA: TGTGCCAGCAGCTTAGCAGGGGGCGACGGTGGCTACACCTTC
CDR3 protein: CASSLAGGDGGYTF

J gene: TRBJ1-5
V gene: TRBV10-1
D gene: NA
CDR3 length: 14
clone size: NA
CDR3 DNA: TGCGCCAGCATCAGCGGTGGGGGCAATCAGCCCCAGCATTTT
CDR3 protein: CASISGGGNQPQHF

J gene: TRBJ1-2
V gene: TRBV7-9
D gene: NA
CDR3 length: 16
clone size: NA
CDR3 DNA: TGTGCCAGCAGCTTAGCCGGGCAGGAGATTAACTATGGCTACACCTTC
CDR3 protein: CASSLAGQEINYGYTF